The sequence of this TCR beta chain was determined in a study of post-analysis software for immune sequencing data. The wider study: In terms of disease course, relapsing-remitting, secondary progressive and progressive-relapsing multiple sclerosis were included. Study-wide results and caveats: In patients, five or six TRBV segments were more frequent than in controls, with TRBV5-6, TRBV5-1 and TRBV20-1 among them. Multiple sclerosis was associated with a significant reduction in normalized Chao1 diversity relative to controls. Samples prepared in the same batch strongly co-clustered by F measure.

A few counts support this clonotype. Its target is not known. cDNA libraries for TCR beta contained unique molecular identifiers. A single record per CDR3 protein comes from TCRdb applying MiXCR to the PCR reads. Seen here are about 760,000 distinct CDR3 sequences, roughly 27% observed once, and the top ten hold more than 0.45%. This CDR3 spans 13 amino acids. The V gene end was trimmed by 5 bases and the J gene end by 6 bases; junction bases not matched to a gene: 4. Germline V gene data show CDR1 as SGHTA and CDR2 as FQGNSA. The chain links TRBV7-2 to TRBJ2-4; TRBD1 aligns across 7 bases. The TCR sequence derives from a girl aged 10 to 17 with multiple sclerosis. Sequenced sample: blood. The CDR3 loop is CASSVGQRNIQYF. CDR3 bases: TGTGCCAGCAGCGTGGGACAGAGAAACATTCAGTACTTC.